This T cell receptor beta chain was sequenced for a study of cytomegalovirus exposure and HLA in healthy donors. The CDR3 is 15 residues long. Germline V CDR1 and CDR2: SGHDT, YYEEEE. V shed 4 bases and J 7 bases; nucleotides not matched to a gene: 5. The data were produced by immunoSEQ multiplex PCR, yet TCRdb's version contains in-frame clones alone and is incomplete. The sample has about 160,000 clones; less than 90% are singletons. The genes are TRBV5-6 and TRBJ2-7; 16 bases match TRBD2. The clonotype originates from a young woman in good health and CMV-seronegative. The sample was PBMCs. The CDR3 spells CASSRGLAGGPEQYF. CDR3 in DNA: TGTGCCAGCAGCAGGGGACTAGCGGGGGGGCCGGAGCAGTACTTC. The variable domain in full, completed from reference TRBV5-6 and TRBJ2-7, reads DAGVTQSPTHLIKTRGQQVTLRCSPKSGHDTVSWYQQALGQGPQFIFQYYEEEERQRGNFPDRFSGHQFPNYSSELNVNALLLGDSALYLCASSRGLAGGPEQYFGPGTRLTVT.